These 9 T cell receptor beta chains share one sample of origin, sequenced in a study of shared clonotypes between healthy human individuals. Profiled with immunoSEQ multiplex PCR; TCRdb holds only in-frame clones, not every one. The data contain millions of clones, over 90% of them singletons. Input material: naive CD4+ T cells from PBMCs. Subset given: CD45RA+ positively selected. The receptors were sampled from a man aged 18 to 35 in good health. Some clones in this sample may be carry-over from other donors' samples.

The chain joins TRBV28 to TRBJ1-4; TRBD1 agrees at 9 bases. Germline V lookup: CDR1 MDHEN, CDR2 SYDVKM. CDR3 length: 15 residues. V shed 4 bases and J 7 bases; nucleotides not matched to a gene: 7. For the CDR3, the DNA is TGTGCCAGCAGTTCCCTTACAGGGGGCTCTGAAAAACTGTTTTTT. Translated, it gives CASSSLTGGSEKLFF.

V is TRBV7-2 and J is TRBJ1-1; TRBD1 might be the D (5 bases). V dropped 0 bases and J dropped 11 bases, with 10 bases sitting between them. Germline V gene sequence: CDR1 SGHTA, CDR2 FQGNSA. This CDR3 spans 12 amino acids. DNA for the CDR3: TGTGCCAGCAGCTTAGCAGGGGTGGGGGCTTTCTTT. It is translated as CASSLAGVGAFF.

CDR3 loop: CASSERTGNNEQFF. The CDR3 coding sequence is TGTGCCAGCAGTGAACGGACGGGGAACAATGAGCAGTTCTTC. The V and J genes are TRBV25-1 and TRBJ2-1, with D possibly being TRBD2 (5 bases). There are 14 residues in the CDR3. Germline CDR1 reads MGHDK; CDR2 reads SYGVNS. Trimming removed 2 bases from V and 5 bases from J, with 10 bases in between.

The chain joins TRBV7-2 to TRBJ2-7; 11 bases are a match to TRBD2. This CDR3 is 17 amino acids long. CDR1 is SGHTA and CDR2 is FQGNSA in the germline V gene. The junction had 16 bases not matched to a gene; V was cut back by 5 bases and J by 7 bases. CDR3 nucleotide sequence: TGTGCCAGCAGCCCCCCCCCAGCTAGCGGGAGGTCGAAAGAGCAGTACTTC. Encoded protein: CASSPPPASGRSKEQYF.

The gene calls are TRBV9 and TRBJ2-1; 7 bases are shared with TRBD2. V lost 3 bases to trimming and J lost 0 bases; unmatched junction nucleotides: 12. This CDR3 region has 18 residues. Germline-derived CDR1 and CDR2 are SGDLS and YYNGEE. The CDR3 loop is CASSAQITLAPSYNEQFF. CDR3 DNA sequence: TGTGCCAGCAGCGCACAAATCACACTAGCGCCCTCCTACAATGAGCAGTTCTTC.

In DNA form, the CDR3 reads TGTGCCAGCAGCGCGGCCGCAGGGACATCCTTCTACGAGCAGTACTTC. It encodes CASSAAAGTSFYEQYF. V usage is TRBV28 and J usage is TRBJ2-7, with D perhaps matching TRBD1 (6 bases). This CDR3 comprises 16 residues. V was pared by 6 bases and J by 3 bases, with 21 bases between. Germline CDR1 reads MDHEN; CDR2 reads SYDVKM.

The rearrangement joins TRBV18 to TRBJ2-2; 9 bases map to TRBD2. The germline gives CDR1 KGHSH, CDR2 LQKENI. Trimming took 1 base from V and 1 from J; bases not matched to a gene: 7. There are 18 residues in the CDR3. The CDR3 nucleotides are TGTGCCAGCTCACCACGGCTTCCAGCGGGGGGGAACACCGGGGAGCTGTTTTTT. It is translated as CASSPRLPAGGNTGELFF.

CDR3 sequence reads: CASSSRSSGGSSYNEQFF. CDR3 sequence (DNA): TGTGCCAGCAGCTCGAGGTCTAGCGGGGGGAGCTCCTACAATGAGCAGTTCTTC. This chain uses TRBV7-2 with TRBJ2-1; 11 bases are a match to TRBD2. CDR1 is SGHTA and CDR2 is FQGNSA in the germline V gene. The CDR3 is 18 amino acids. Trimming removed 4 bases from V and 0 bases from J; junction bases left unmatched: 8.

The chain carries TRBV18 and TRBJ2-1; D unresolved. From germline, CDR1 is KGHSH and CDR2 LQKENI. The CDR3 loop spans 15 amino acids. The germline V and J ends were trimmed by 3 bases and 4 bases, with 13 bases remaining between them. The CDR3 nucleotides are TGTGCCAGCTCACCTTTTGGTACGGATTACAATGAGCAGTTCTTC. Encoded protein: CASSPFGTDYNEQFF.